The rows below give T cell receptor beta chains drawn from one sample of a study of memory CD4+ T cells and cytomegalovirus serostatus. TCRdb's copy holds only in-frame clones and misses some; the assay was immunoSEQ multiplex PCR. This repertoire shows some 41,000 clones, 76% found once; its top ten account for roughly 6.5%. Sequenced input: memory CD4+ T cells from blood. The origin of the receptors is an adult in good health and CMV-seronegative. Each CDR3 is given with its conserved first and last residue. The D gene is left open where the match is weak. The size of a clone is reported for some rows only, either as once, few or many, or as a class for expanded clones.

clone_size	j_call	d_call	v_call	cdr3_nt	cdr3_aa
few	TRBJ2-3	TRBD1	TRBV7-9	TGTGCCAGCAGCTACCGACAGGGTATGGATACGCAGTATTTT	CASSYRQGMDTQYF
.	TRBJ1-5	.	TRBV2	TGTGCCAGCAGTGACTCCCTGGGGGCTGGTCAGCCCCAGCATTTT	CASSDSLGAGQPQHF
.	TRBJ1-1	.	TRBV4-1	TGCGCCAGCAGCCAAGGACCGGCCGTCAAAATTGAAGCTTTCTTT	CASSQGPAVKIEAFF
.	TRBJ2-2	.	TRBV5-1	TGCGCCAGTTCCGGACAGCACACCGGGGAGCTGTTTTTT	CASSGQHTGELFF
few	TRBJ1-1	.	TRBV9	TGTGCCAGCAGCCTCTGGGCAAGCACTGAAGCTTTCTTT	CASSLWASTEAFF
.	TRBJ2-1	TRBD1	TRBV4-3	TGCGCCAGCAGCCACGAAAGACCAGGGGGTTTGTGGAATGAGCAGTTCTTC	CASSHERPGGLWNEQFF
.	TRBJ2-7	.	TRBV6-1	TGTGCCAGCAGTGAAGAGGGGCCGACCTACGAGCAGTACTTC	CASSEEGPTYEQYF
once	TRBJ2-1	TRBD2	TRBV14	TGTGCCAGCAGCCAAGTCGCGCGGGGGGAGCAGTTCTTC	CASSQVARGEQFF
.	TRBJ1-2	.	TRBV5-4	TGTGCCAGCAGCTCTAACCAGGGAATAAGTGGTGGAGTGCGTGGCTACACCTTC	CASSSNQGISGGVRGYTF
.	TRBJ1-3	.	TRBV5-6	TGTGCCAGCAGCCCCACGGGCGGCACTGGAAACACCATATATTTT	CASSPTGGTGNTIYF
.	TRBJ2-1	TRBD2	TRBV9	TGTGCCAGCAGCGTGGGGGGGTCTACTTACAATGAGCAGTTCTTC	CASSVGGSTYNEQFF
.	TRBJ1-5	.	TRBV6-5	TGTGCCAGCAGGGCCGGCAATCAGCCCCAGCATTTT	CASRAGNQPQHF
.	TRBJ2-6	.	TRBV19	TGTGCCAGTAGTAGTTTGCTCGCTGGGGCCAACGTCCTGACTTTC	CASSSLLAGANVLTF
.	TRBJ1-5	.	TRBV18	TGTGCCAGCTCACCTTCGGCAGATGGCCAGCCCCAGCATTTT	CASSPSADGQPQHF
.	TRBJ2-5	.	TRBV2	TGTGCCAGCAGACCGACAGGGAGGGAGACCCAGTACTTC	CASRPTGRETQYF
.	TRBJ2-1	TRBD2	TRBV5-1	TGCGCCAGCAGCTTGAGGGGACTAGCGGGAGTTAGCTACAATGAGCAGTTCTTC	CASSLRGLAGVSYNEQFF
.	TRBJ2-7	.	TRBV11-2	TGTGCCAGCAGCTTAGGACAAAGTCCATCCTACGAGCAGTACTTC	CASSLGQSPSYEQYF
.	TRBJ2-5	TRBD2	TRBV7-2	TGTGCCAGCAGCCTATTAGGGCTTAGCGGGAGGCTTCAAGAGACCCAGTACTTC	CASSLLGLSGRLQETQYF
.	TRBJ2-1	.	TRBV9	TGTGCCAGCAGCAAAGACCGTAACAATGAGCAGTTCTTC	CASSKDRNNEQFF
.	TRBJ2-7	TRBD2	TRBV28	TGTGCCAGCAGTCGGACTAGCTACGAGCAGTACTTC	CASSRTSYEQYF
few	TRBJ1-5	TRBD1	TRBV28	TGTGCCAGCAGTAACAGGGGTCAGCCCCAGCATTTT	CASSNRGQPQHF
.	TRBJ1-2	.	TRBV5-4	TGTGCCAGCAGCTTGGACAGCTATGGCTACACCTTC	CASSLDSYGYTF
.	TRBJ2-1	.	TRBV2	TGTGCCACGCAACAGGGAGTAGCCTACAATGAGCAGTTCTTC	CATQQGVAYNEQFF
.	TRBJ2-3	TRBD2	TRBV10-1	TGCGCCAGCAGTGAGGGGACTAGTATTGGCACAGATACGCAGTATTTT	CASSEGTSIGTDTQYF
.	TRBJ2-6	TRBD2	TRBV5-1	TGCGCCAGCAGCCCTTGGAGGCTAGCGGACTTCTCTGGGGCCAACGTCCTGACTTTC	CASSPWRLADFSGANVLTF
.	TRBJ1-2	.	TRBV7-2	TGTGCCAGCAGCTTAAGGGAAGACAGGCGCCCCTATGGCTACACCTTC	CASSLREDRRPYGYTF
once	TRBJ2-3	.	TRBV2	TGTGCCAGCAGTGTTGAAAGAGATACGCAGTATTTT	CASSVERDTQYF
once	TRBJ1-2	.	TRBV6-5	TGTGCCAGCAGCCCTATCTATGGCTACACCTTC	CASSPIYGYTF
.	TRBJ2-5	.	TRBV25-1	TGTGCCAGCAGTGACAGGGTTGAGACCCAGTACTTC	CASSDRVETQYF
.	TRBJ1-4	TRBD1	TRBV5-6	TGTGCCAGCAGCCTGGGGACAGGGGATGAAAAACTGTTTTTT	CASSLGTGDEKLFF
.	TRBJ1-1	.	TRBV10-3	TGTGCCATCAGTAGTACAGTTGACGGGCACACTGAAGCTTTCTTT	CAISSTVDGHTEAFF
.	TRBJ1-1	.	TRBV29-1	TGCAGCGTCCCAGGACAGAGCACTGAAGCTTTCTTT	CSVPGQSTEAFF
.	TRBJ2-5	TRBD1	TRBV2	TGTGCCAGCAGTGGACAGGGTCAGGGAGAGACCCAGTACTTC	CASSGQGQGETQYF
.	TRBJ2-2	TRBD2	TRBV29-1	TGCAGCGTTGGGACTAGCGCGAAAGGCGGGGAGCTGTTTTTT	CSVGTSAKGGELFF
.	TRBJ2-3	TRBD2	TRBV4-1	TGCGCCAGCAGCCAAGGTATTCGCGGGAGGGGGGCAGATACGCAGTATTTT	CASSQGIRGRGADTQYF
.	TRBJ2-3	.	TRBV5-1	TGCGCCAGCACCCCCCTTCTAAGGGGACGCACAGATACGCAGTATTTT	CASTPLLRGRTDTQYF
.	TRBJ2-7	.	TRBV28	TGTGCCAGCAGTTTATTAGCAGATGGGGGTTACGAGCAGTACTTC	CASSLLADGGYEQYF
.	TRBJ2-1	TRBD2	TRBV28	TGTGCCAGCAGGACTAGCGGGATATTTAATGAGCAGTTCTTC	CASRTSGIFNEQFF
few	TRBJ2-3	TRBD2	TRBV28	TGTGCCAGCAGTTTTGTTAGCGGGATTCGGCTGGGTACGCAGTATTTT	CASSFVSGIRLGTQYF
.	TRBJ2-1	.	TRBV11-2	TGTGCCAGCACCTTTGGCCGGAGCTCCTACAATGAGCAGTTCTTC	CASTFGRSSYNEQFF
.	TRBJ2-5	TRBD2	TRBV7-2	TGTGCCAGCAGCGGACTAGCGGAGACCCAGTACTTC	CASSGLAETQYF
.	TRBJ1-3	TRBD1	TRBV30	TGTGCCTGGACCCCCTATGAGGGGGCCCTTGGAAACACCATATATTTT	CAWTPYEGALGNTIYF
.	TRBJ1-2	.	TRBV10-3	TGTGCCATCAGTAATAAGGACGGCAACGACACCTTC	CAISNKDGNDTF
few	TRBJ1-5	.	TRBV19	TGTGCCAGTAGTATCTCTGGTTCGACCAAGGGGACCCAGCATTTT	CASSISGSTKGTQHF
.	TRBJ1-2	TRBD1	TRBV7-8	TGTGCCAGCAGCCCAACCCTTGGGACAGTCGGTGGCTACACCTTC	CASSPTLGTVGGYTF
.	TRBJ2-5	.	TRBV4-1	TGCGCCAGCAGCCAAGACCCCAATCAAGAGACCCAGTACTTC	CASSQDPNQETQYF
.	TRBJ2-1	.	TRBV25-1	TGTGCCAGCAGTCTAGCGTTTGCCAATGAGCAGTTCTTC	CASSLAFANEQFF
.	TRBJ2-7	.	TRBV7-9	TGTGCCAGCAGCCCCCTGAGGGGGAGGACCCTCTACGAGCAGTACTTC	CASSPLRGRTLYEQYF
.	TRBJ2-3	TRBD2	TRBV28	TGTGCCAGCAGCCCTAACCAAAGACTAGCTGCAGATACGCAGTATTTT	CASSPNQRLAADTQYF